A single sample gave rise to the 20 T cell receptor beta chains below, sequenced in a study of CD8 T cell repertoires and HIV-1 epitope variants (TCRdb year 2020). The library was built by means of the immunoSEQ multiplex PCR assay. Entries here come from immuneACCESS through TCRdb and include only in-frame sequences with V and J called. Some clones fail to appear in such tables; in the studies checked, an unresolved V gene covers under half of the shortfall, and the cause of the remainder is unknown. The sample records roughly 4,900 clones, about three fifths of which are singletons. The leading ten clones occupy roughly 43% of the sample. These receptors' antigens are unknown. The specimen sequenced was cultured CD8+ T cells derived from PBMCs. The source of these receptors is a male donor with HIV.

V gene TRBV6-1 combines with J gene TRBJ1-1; D unclear. The CDR3 contains 16 residues. Between the trimmed V and J ends, which lost 0 bases and 3 bases, there was a span of 14 bases. Germline loops: CDR1 MNHNS, CDR2 SASEGT. The CDR3 loop reads CASSEAHGVWYTEAFF. As DNA, the CDR3 is TGTGCCAGCAGTGAAGCGCATGGGGTGTGGTACACTGAAGCTTTCTTT.

This sequence joins TRBV19 and TRBJ1-2; tentatively, D is TRBD1 (6 bases). Germline V gene sequence: CDR1 LNHDA, CDR2 SQIVND (reference sequence). Trimming cost V 10 bases and J 6 bases, with 24 bases left between them. This CDR3 comprises 15 residues. The CDR3 sequence is CATRAGTLKGDGYTF. The CDR3 nucleotides read TGTGCCACCCGGGCCGGGACACTAAAAGGGGATGGCTACACCTTC.

The rearrangement joins TRBV28 to TRBJ1-4; D might be TRBD1 (6 bases). CDR3 length: 17 residues. Germline lookup yields CDR1 MDHEN and CDR2 SYDVKM. The V end was cut by 8 bases, the J end by 8 bases, with 27 bases between. As DNA, the CDR3 is TGTGCCAGCGGAATTCGACAGGCGGGGTTATTCGGAGAAAAACTGTTTTTT. Protein sequence: CASGIRQAGLFGEKLFF.

This CDR3 is CASSSGTEQPSNQPQHF. The DNA for the CDR3 is TGTGCCAGCAGTTCTGGGACAGAACAACCCAGCAATCAGCCCCAGCATTTT. The chain couples TRBV27 to TRBJ1-5; the match to TRBD1 covers 7 bases. The CDR3 contains 17 residues. Looked up from germline, CDR1 is MNHEY and CDR2 is SMNVEV (reference sequence). Trimming cost V 4 bases and J 1 base; bases outside gene matches: 10.

The CDR3 loop reads CASRGRRGENTEAFF. CDR3 bases: TGCGCCAGCAGAGGTCGGCGGGGAGAGAACACTGAAGCTTTCTTT. This rearrangement joins TRBV5-1 to TRBJ1-1, with no clear D. The length of the CDR3 is 15 residues. CDR1 is SGHRS, CDR2 YFSETQ, per germline. Trimming took off 5 bases at V and 1 base at J, with 15 bases between the two ends.

This clone was counted a few times. CDR3 in amino acids: CASSQAGTYEQYF. Written as DNA, the CDR3 is TGTGCCAGCAGCCAGGCCGGGACCTACGAGCAGTACTTC. J is TRBJ2-7 and V is TRBV4-2; the D gene is possibly TRBD2 (5 bases). Per the germline V gene, CDR1 is LGHNA and CDR2 is YNFKEQ. The CDR3 is 13 residues long. Deletions cut 3 bases from V and 2 bases from J, with 8 bases between.

The V call is TRBV7-9, the J call TRBJ2-7; D gene uncertain. The CDR3 covers 13 residues. Germline V gives CDR1 SEHNR, CDR2 FQNEAQ (reference sequence). Deletions cut 5 bases from V and 5 bases from J, with 13 bases between. CDR3 amino acids: CASSTSSIDEQYF. The CDR3 DNA sequence: TGTGCCAGCAGCACGTCGAGTATTGACGAGCAGTACTTC.

V gene TRBV27 combines with J gene TRBJ2-7, with 11 bases fitting TRBD2. CDR3 length: 17 amino acids. In germline, CDR1 is MNHEY, CDR2 SMNVEV (reference sequence). V lost 2 bases, J lost 0 bases, and 6 bases stayed unmatched. The CDR3 DNA sequence: TGTGCCAGCAGTTTAGGTTCCACTAGCGGGAGCTCCTACGAGCAGTACTTC. Encoded protein: CASSLGSTSGSSYEQYF.

The gene calls are TRBV28 and TRBJ1-6, with D possibly matching TRBD1 (6 bases). The V gene lost 6 bases and the J gene lost 5 bases, with 14 bases spanning the gap. CDR1 is MDHEN, CDR2 SYDVKM, per germline. The length of the CDR3 is 15 residues. The CDR3 region has the DNA TGTGCCAGCAGCTTACGGGGGGCGGATAATTCACCCCTCCACTTT. Amino acid sequence: CASSLRGADNSPLHF.

The chain is built from TRBV6-1 and TRBJ2-5, with 11 bases lining up with TRBD2. Germline CDR1 MNHNS, CDR2 SASEGT. J lost 4 bases, V lost 1 base, and 8 bases had no gene match. CDR3 size: 17 residues. The DNA of the CDR3 is TGTGCCAGCAGTGAAGGGACGATAGCGGGGGGGCGAGAGACCCAGTACTTC. This sequence encodes CASSEGTIAGGRETQYF.

Only one count was recorded for this clone. The rearrangement uses TRBV6-5 and TRBJ2-2; TRBD2 matches at 9 bases. The CDR3 spans 14 residues. Looked up from germline, CDR1 is MNHEY and CDR2 is SVGAGI. V trimming: 5 bases; J trimming: 6 bases; junction bases outside the gene matches: 4. For the CDR3, the DNA is TGTGCCAGCAGTACATTAGCGGGAGCCGGGGAGCTGTTTTTT. Translation: CASSTLAGAGELFF.

The chain uses TRBV19 and TRBJ2-3, with 8 bases matching TRBD2. V gave up 3 bases and J gave up 5 bases; unmatched junction bases: 4. The germline V gene has CDR1 LNHDA and CDR2 SQIVND (reference sequence). The CDR3 is 14 amino acids. In DNA form, the CDR3 reads TGTGCCAGTAGTATTGATACTAGCGGAGATACGCAGTATTTT. Its translation: CASSIDTSGDTQYF.

This clone was observed a handful of times. This chain links TRBV4-3 with TRBJ2-5; the D is unclear. Trimming shortened V by 5 bases and J by 5 bases, and 12 bases separated the two germline ends. This CDR3 spans 13 amino acids. Looked up from germline, CDR1 is LGHNA and CDR2 is YSLEER. The CDR3 sequence: CASSSLLTETQYF. As DNA, the CDR3 is TGCGCCAGCAGCTCCCTTCTCACGGAGACCCAGTACTTC.

The J gene is TRBJ2-3, the V gene TRBV7-3; a weak D match, TRBD1 (5 bases). This CDR3 has 16 amino acids. Trimming pared 2 bases from V and 1 base from J, leaving 13 bases between. Per germline, CDR1 SGHTA and CDR2 FQGTGA. In DNA, the CDR3 is TGTGCCAGCAGCTTATTGGGGCGCCTGGGCACAGATACGCAGTATTTT. It codes for CASSLLGRLGTDTQYF.

The V call is TRBV25-1, the J call TRBJ1-5; D ambiguous. Germline CDR1 and CDR2: MGHDK and SYGVNS. V shed 1 base and J shed 2 bases, with 9 bases lying between them. The CDR3 extends over 15 amino acids. The CDR3 region is CASSEFGGGNQPQHF. The DNA of the CDR3 is TGTGCCAGCAGTGAATTTGGAGGAGGCAATCAGCCCCAGCATTTT.

This chain joins TRBV19 and TRBJ2-1, with 8 positions matching TRBD1. This CDR3 has 17 residues. Germline CDR1 and CDR2: LNHDA and SQIVND (reference sequence). The junction had 13 bases not matched to a gene; V was cut back by 7 bases and J by 2 bases. This CDR3 reads CASTPEMTGVTYNEQFF. The CDR3 DNA follows: TGTGCCAGTACCCCCGAAATGACAGGGGTCACCTACAATGAGCAGTTCTTC.

The CDR3 sequence: CASSLDWAGNPSGANVLTF. In nucleotides, the CDR3 is TGCGCCAGCAGCCTCGACTGGGCAGGGAATCCCTCTGGGGCCAACGTCCTGACTTTC. The chain links TRBV5-1 to TRBJ2-6; the D gene is possibly TRBD1 (5 bases). The germline V and J ends were trimmed by 4 bases and 0 bases, with 20 bases remaining between them. There are 19 residues in the CDR3. Germline CDR1 SGHRS, CDR2 YFSETQ.

In its sample, this clone was seen once. The CDR3 spells CASSLSHGEAFF. CDR3 nucleotides: TGTGCCAGCAGCCTGTCTCACGGTGAAGCTTTCTTT. The chain couples TRBV5-6 to TRBJ1-1; D is unclear. Trimming took 4 bases from V and 7 from J, leaving 11 bases between them. The CDR3 sequence is 12 residues long. Germline assignment: CDR1 SGHDT and CDR2 YYEEEE.

The rearrangement links TRBV28 to TRBJ1-1; D not certain. The germline V gene encodes CDR1 MDHEN and CDR2 SYDVKM. V was cut by 6 bases and J by 1 base, with 12 bases left in between. The CDR3 covers 14 residues. The chain's CDR3 is CASRPPLQNTEAFF. CDR3 DNA: TGTGCCAGCAGGCCCCCCCTCCAGAACACTGAAGCTTTCTTT.

The chain combines TRBV28 with TRBJ1-1, with a weak D call TRBD1 (5 bases). This CDR3 contains 14 residues. Germline V gene data show CDR1 as MDHEN and CDR2 as SYDVKM. V was cut by 7 bases and J by 8 bases, with 20 bases left in between. The CDR3 DNA reads as TGTGCCAGCACCCCTGGGGCACGGGTGCCCGAAGCTTTCTTT. It is translated as CASTPGARVPEAFF.